These 9 T cell receptor beta chains originate from one sample sequenced in a study of PD-1 blockade in classical Hodgkin lymphoma. Time point meaning: cycle 4 day 1 (C4D1), after 6 weeks of nivolumab. Every one of the patients relapsed after autologous stem cell transplantation (brentuximab vedotin exposure was variable). Measured with immunoSEQ multiplex PCR; TCRdb has only the in-frame clones, and not every one. The table has approximately 21,000 clones, 60% to 75% seen once. Here the sequenced sample was peripheral blood mononuclear cells (PBMCs), taken before the fourth cycle of nivolumab. Receptor source: a human donor with classical Hodgkin lymphoma.

This chain links TRBV7-3 with TRBJ2-3, with D possibly being TRBD1 (6 bases). Trimming took off 5 bases at V and 5 bases at J, with 20 bases between the two ends. The CDR3 spans 16 residues. Looked up from germline, CDR1 is SGHTA and CDR2 is FQGTGA. CDR3 sequence reads: CASSPVGQGWGDTQYF. CDR3 DNA sequence: TGTGCCAGCAGCCCCGTCGGTCAGGGGTGGGGAGATACGCAGTATTTT.

With regard to this clone: This CDR3 is also generated by other DNA sequences in the sample. This sequence joins TRBV7-9 and TRBJ2-2, with 8 bases matching TRBD2. The length of the CDR3 is 15 residues. The germline V gene encodes CDR1 SEHNR and CDR2 FQNEAQ (reference sequence). After removal of 1 base from V and 3 bases from J, the junction contained 1 base not matched to a gene. CDR3 nucleotide sequence: TGTGCCAGCAGCTTAGGAGCGGGAGACACCGGGGAGCTGTTTTTT. This sequence encodes CASSLGAGDTGELFF.

This clone was recorded a few times. The V call is TRBV5-6, the J call TRBJ1-1; TRBD1 might be the D (5 bases). CDR1 and CDR2 from the germline V gene are SGHDT and YYEEEE. V lost 0 bases, J lost 4 bases, and 16 bases lay in between. This CDR3 has 16 amino acids. The CDR3 loop reads CASSLGGNLAPTEAFF. CDR3 DNA: TGTGCCAGCAGCTTGGGGGGGAATTTAGCCCCCACTGAAGCTTTCTTT.

The V gene is TRBV23-1, the J gene TRBJ2-7; D possibly corresponds to TRBD2 (5 bases). TRBV23-1 is treated as an ORF (open reading frame) with a function not yet certain. This CDR3 comprises 12 residues. Trimming cost V 2 bases and J 5 bases, with 7 bases left between them. The CDR3 reads CASSQEGNEQYF. In nucleotides, the CDR3 is TGCGCCAGCAGTCAAGAGGGAAACGAGCAGTACTTC.

The genes are TRBV27 and TRBJ2-2, with D tentatively TRBD1 (5 bases). Trimming took 4 bases from V and 1 from J, leaving 16 bases between them. CDR3 length: 17 amino acids. From germline, CDR1 is MNHEY and CDR2 SMNVEV (reference sequence). CDR3 protein: CASSSSRATLNTGELFF. Written as DNA, the CDR3 is TGTGCCAGCAGTTCAAGCAGGGCTACGTTGAACACCGGGGAGCTGTTTTTT.

The chain links TRBV4-1 to TRBJ2-7; D is unclear. The CDR3 contains 13 residues. V shed 2 bases and J shed 6 bases, with 11 bases lying between them. Germline CDR1 MGHRA, CDR2 YSYEKL. Here the CDR3 reads CASSQRTLREQYF. CDR3 DNA sequence: TGCGCCAGCAGCCAAAGAACTCTACGCGAGCAGTACTTC.

This clone was found a few times. This sequence joins TRBV4-1 and TRBJ1-2; TRBD1 matches 8 bases. The CDR3 contains 16 residues. V dropped 0 bases and J dropped 3; count of bases not matched to a gene: 6. In germline, CDR1 is MGHRA, CDR2 YSYEKL. CDR3 protein: CASSQEQAGGYYGYTF. CDR3 DNA: TGCGCCAGCAGCCAAGAACAGGCAGGGGGCTACTATGGCTACACCTTC.

This clone was found once. The chain joins TRBV4-1 to TRBJ2-2; no reliable D call. The CDR3 loop spans 16 amino acids. CDR1 is MGHRA and CDR2 is YSYEKL in the germline V gene. Deletions cut 0 bases from V and 1 base from J, with 9 bases between. CDR3 in DNA: TGCGCCAGCAGCCAAGAAATAGTTAAGAACACCGGGGAGCTGTTTTTT. Protein sequence: CASSQEIVKNTGELFF.

The chain employs TRBV19 and TRBJ1-5, with TRBD1 matching over 7 bases. Germline values: CDR1 LNHDA, CDR2 SQIVND (reference sequence). Trimming took 6 bases from V and 11 from J; bases not matched to a gene: 10. There are 13 residues in the CDR3. In nucleotides, the CDR3 is TGTGCCAGTAGCGACCAGGGGGAGTGGGCCCAGCATTTT. Its translation: CASSDQGEWAQHF.